This TCR beta chain was observed in a study of siplizumab effects on memory and regulatory T cells. Study-wide results and caveats: Confirmation was lacking for the suppressive function of proliferating Tregs derived from siplizumab cultures. The drug siplizumab significantly decreased the alloreactive sequences that could be traced to unstimulated CD4+ memory cells. Researchers could map only a minor fraction of alloreactive clones to unstimulated subsets. A major contribution to the alloresponse seemed to be made by naive T cells, which seemed more diverse than memory cells.

TCRdb's copy holds only in-frame clones and misses some; the assay was immunoSEQ multiplex PCR. The table lists about 98,000 clones, about 94% of them singletons. Details on this clone: Its antigen is not known.

Material for sequencing was CD4+ T cells sorted from blood. The TCR was taken from a human donor in good health.

The CDR3 coding sequence is TGTGCCAGTAGTCTCAATGAAAAACTGTTTTTT. Protein product: CASSLNEKLFF. V is TRBV19 and J is TRBJ1-4; D remains ambiguous. The germline V gene encodes CDR1 LNHDA and CDR2 SQIVND (reference sequence). This CDR3 contains 11 residues. The V end lost 5 bases, the J end lost 5 bases, and 3 bases lay between the germline ends.